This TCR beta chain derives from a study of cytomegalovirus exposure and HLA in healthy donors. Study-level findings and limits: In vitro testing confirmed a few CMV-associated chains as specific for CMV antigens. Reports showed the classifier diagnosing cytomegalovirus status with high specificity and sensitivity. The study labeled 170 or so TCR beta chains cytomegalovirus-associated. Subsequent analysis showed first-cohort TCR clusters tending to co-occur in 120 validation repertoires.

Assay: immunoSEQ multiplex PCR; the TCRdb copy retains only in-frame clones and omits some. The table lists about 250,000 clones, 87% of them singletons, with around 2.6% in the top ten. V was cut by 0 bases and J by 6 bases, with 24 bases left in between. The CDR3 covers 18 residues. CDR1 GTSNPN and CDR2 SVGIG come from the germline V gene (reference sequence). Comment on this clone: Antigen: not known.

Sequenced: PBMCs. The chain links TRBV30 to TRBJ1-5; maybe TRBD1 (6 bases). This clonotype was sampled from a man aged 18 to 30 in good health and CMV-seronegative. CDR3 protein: CAWSVSQTTGEGRQPQHF. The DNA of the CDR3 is TGTGCCTGGAGTGTATCCCAAACGACAGGAGAAGGTCGTCAGCCCCAGCATTTT.